The 19 T cell receptor beta chains below were found in one sample sequenced in a study of OX40 agonist ivuxolimab in advanced cancers. Sequenced by immunoSEQ multiplex PCR; TCRdb stores in-frame clones only, minus some. The data show roughly 23,000 clones, about 83% seen once. The sequences come from CD4+ or CD8+ T cells sorted from blood, collected in a trial of the OX40 agonist ivuxolimab. All receptors derive from an adult with an advanced solid tumor such as melanoma, head and neck, liver or kidney cancer.

The chain recombines TRBV7-3 with TRBJ1-1; D unresolved. V was clipped by 4 bases and J by 2 bases, with 8 bases between them. Germline-derived CDR1 and CDR2 are SGHTA and FQGTGA. The CDR3 is made up of 13 amino acids. CDR3 loop: CASSSPVNTEAFF. In DNA form, the CDR3 reads TGTGCCAGCAGCTCCCCTGTAAACACTGAAGCTTTCTTT.

The genes are TRBV7-9 and TRBJ2-1; TRBD2 is a possible D gene (5 bases). The germline gives CDR1 SEHNR, CDR2 FQNEAQ (reference sequence). The CDR3 covers 15 residues. V was trimmed by 5 bases and J by 5 bases, leaving 16 bases between them. The CDR3 region has the DNA TGTGCCAGCAGCGTTAGTGTGGTCGGGGACAATGAGCAGTTCTTC. Its translation: CASSVSVVGDNEQFF.

V and J are TRBV27 and TRBJ2-1; TRBD2 matches at 13 bases. Germline-derived CDR1 and CDR2 are MNHEY and SMNVEV (reference sequence). CDR3 length equals 15 residues. J was trimmed by 8 bases and V by 6 bases; bases with no gene match: 7. The CDR3 here is CASRSGLAGLYEQFF. CDR3 in DNA: TGTGCCAGCAGGTCGGGACTAGCGGGGCTCTATGAGCAGTTCTTC.

As for this clone: A junction end diverges from the germline sequence, so it may reflect a read error. The chain has TRBV19 and TRBJ1-2; possibly TRBD1 for D (5 bases). Germline values: CDR1 LNHDA, CDR2 SQIVND (reference sequence). The CDR3 sequence is 15 residues long. CDR3 coding DNA: TGTGCCAGTAGAATAGGTCGGAGCGGGGGCTATGGCTACACCTTC. Its protein is CASRIGRSGGYGYTF.

This chain uses TRBV13 with TRBJ2-3; tentatively, D is TRBD1 (5 bases). Between the trimmed V and J ends, which lost 0 bases and 4 bases, there was a span of 11 bases. Germline-derived CDR1 and CDR2 are PRHDT and FYEKMQ (reference sequence). The CDR3 is made up of 15 amino acids. CDR3: CASSLGGLGADTQYF. The DNA for the CDR3 is TGTGCCAGCAGCTTAGGTGGCCTAGGGGCAGATACGCAGTATTTT.

V and J are TRBV9 and TRBJ2-1; 12 nucleotides align to TRBD2. After removal of 4 bases from V and 7 bases from J, the junction contained 6 bases not matched to a gene. This CDR3 region has 15 residues. Germline V gives CDR1 SGDLS, CDR2 YYNGEE. This CDR3 reads CASSIGLAGSNEQFF. CDR3 nucleotides: TGTGCCAGCAGCATCGGACTAGCGGGGAGTAATGAGCAGTTCTTC.

This clone came up a few times. J is TRBJ2-7 and V is TRBV4-3; the D gene is possibly TRBD1 (7 bases). The germline V gene has CDR1 LGHNA and CDR2 YSLEER. CDR3 length equals 16 residues. The V and J ends lost 0 bases and 2 bases respectively, with 14 bases between them. The CDR3 DNA reads TGCGCCAGCAGCCAAGATCAGGGGGGCCCAACCTACGAGCAGTACTTC. Protein product: CASSQDQGGPTYEQYF.

This chain connects TRBV6-1 to TRBJ1-2, with a possible D match to TRBD1 (5 bases). Germline V gene lookup returns CDR1 MNHNS and CDR2 SASEGT. Trimming cost V 3 bases and J 8 bases, with 10 bases left between them. The CDR3 consists of 12 residues. CDR3 bases: TGTGCCAGCAGTGAGTGGGGGAGGGGCTACACCTTC. The encoded protein is CASSEWGRGYTF.

This chain connects TRBV20-1 to TRBJ2-7; D is undetermined. The CDR3 covers 11 residues. Trimming shortened V by 4 bases and J by 9 bases, and 13 bases separated the two germline ends. The germline V gene has CDR1 DFQATT and CDR2 SNEGSKA (reference sequence). The CDR3 DNA follows: TGCAGTGCTATTGAATCGACTGGGCAGTACTTC. Translated, it gives CSAIESTGQYF.

J is TRBJ2-7 and V is TRBV6-6; 8 nucleotides line up with TRBD1. This CDR3 has 13 residues. Germline-derived CDR1 and CDR2 are MNHNY and SVGAGI (reference sequence). Trimming at V came to 2 bases and at J to 6 bases, leaving 3 bases not matched to a gene. CDR3 DNA sequence: TGTGCCAGCAGTTACGGGACAGGCGTCGAGCAGTACTTC. Translation gives CASSYGTGVEQYF.

V usage is TRBV19 and J usage is TRBJ2-7; TRBD1 agrees at 7 bases. Germline V gives CDR1 LNHDA, CDR2 SQIVND (reference sequence). V shed 5 bases and J 0 bases; nucleotides not matched to a gene: 13. The CDR3 is made up of 17 amino acids. The CDR3 reads CASSARIGTENSYEQYF. The CDR3 DNA is TGTGCCAGTAGTGCCCGAATAGGGACAGAAAACTCCTACGAGCAGTACTTC.

The V call is TRBV5-1, the J call TRBJ2-7, with 14 bases aligning to TRBD2. Germline V gene data show CDR1 as SGHRS and CDR2 as YFSETQ. V shed 4 bases and J 6 bases; nucleotides not matched to a gene: 6. This CDR3 spans 15 amino acids. CDR3 sequence: CASSVTSGGAPEQYF. CDR3 sequence (DNA): TGCGCCAGCAGCGTGACTAGCGGGGGGGCTCCCGAGCAGTACTTC.

The rearrangement links TRBV9 to TRBJ2-1; a possible D gene is TRBD2 (6 bases). CDR3 length: 16 amino acids. Germline values: CDR1 SGDLS, CDR2 YYNGEE. Trimming took 0 bases from V and 2 from J, leaving 12 bases between them. The CDR3 DNA follows: TGTGCCAGCAGCGTAGCGGGGGTAGAAACCTACAATGAGCAGTTCTTC. Translated, it gives CASSVAGVETYNEQFF.

V usage is TRBV6-5 and J usage is TRBJ2-7; 7 bases map to TRBD2. Germline values: CDR1 MNHEY, CDR2 SVGAGI. This CDR3 has 12 amino acids. After removal of 11 bases from V and 4 bases from J, the junction contained 8 bases not matched to a gene. CDR3 DNA sequence: TGTGCCTGCGGGGGACGGCAGTACGAGCAGTACTTC. Translated, it gives CACGGRQYEQYF.

The chain joins TRBV7-9 to TRBJ2-1; unclear D gene. This CDR3 spans 10 amino acids. The V end lost 9 bases, the J end lost 6 bases, and 6 bases lay between the germline ends. CDR1 and CDR2 (germline): SEHNR, FQNEAQ (reference sequence). CDR3 coding DNA: TGTGCCAGTATGACCAATGAGCAGTTCTTC. As protein: CASMTNEQFF.

The chain couples TRBV9 to TRBJ2-1, with unresolved D. The CDR3 extends over 13 amino acids. In germline, CDR1 is SGDLS, CDR2 YYNGEE. Trimming took off 3 bases at V and 6 bases at J, with 10 bases between the two ends. The chain's CDR3 is CASSEASTNEQFF. CDR3 bases: TGTGCCAGCAGCGAGGCGTCGACCAATGAGCAGTTCTTC.

The sample holds a few counts of this clone. The CDR3 protein is CASSVTSGGAWQYF. The CDR3 coding sequence is TGTGCCAGCAGCGTTACTAGCGGGGGGGCATGGCAGTACTTC. The rearrangement links TRBV9 to TRBJ2-7; 13 bases are shared with TRBD2. The CDR3 is 14 amino acids. Per germline, CDR1 SGDLS and CDR2 YYNGEE. Unmatched junction bases numbered 5, after V lost 2 bases and J lost 9 bases. The full variable domain, its missing parts supplied by reference TRBV9 and TRBJ2-7, is DSGVTQTPKHLITATGQRVTLRCSPRSGDLSVYWYQQSLDQGLQFLIQYYNGEERAKGNILERFSAQQFPDLHSELNLSSLELGDSALYFCASSVTSGGAWQYFGPGTRLTVT.

The CDR3 DNA reads as TGTGCCAGCAGCTTCACAGGGGGCCCGAACACTGAAGCTTTCTTT. Protein sequence: CASSFTGGPNTEAFF. The J gene is TRBJ1-1, the V gene TRBV7-9, with 9 nucleotides matching TRBD1. V was pared by 3 bases and J by 1 base, with 3 bases of the junction left unmatched. The CDR3 loop spans 15 amino acids. Germline assignment: CDR1 SEHNR and CDR2 FQNEAQ (reference sequence).

The chain links TRBV28 to TRBJ2-1; D is ambiguous. CDR3 size: 13 residues. Looked up from germline, CDR1 is MDHEN and CDR2 is SYDVKM. The V end was cut by 6 bases, the J end by 8 bases, with 14 bases between. The CDR3 coding sequence is TGTGCCAGCAGCTGGCTAGGTTCCGATGAGCAGTTCTTC. This translates into CASSWLGSDEQFF.